This entry features one T cell receptor (beta chain) sequence. The clone's antigen remains unknown. Base qualities were left out, and no much larger clone turns up one base away. The source of the sample is a study of cytomegalovirus exposure and HLA in healthy donors (dated by TCRdb to the late 2010s). Looking at the study overall: An earlier analysis of approximately 550 of the donors reported 250 to 350 Gb of sequence data and 120 million or so unique TCR beta sequences from about 200 million T cells. Typing coverage varied by locus: roughly 629-630 donors for A, B, C, DRB1 and DQB1; around 560 for DQA1; over 600 for DPA1; approximately 450 for DPB1. An early release that covered some 640 HLA-typed donors contained around 330 gigabases of sequencing data and 80 million or so unique TCR sequences. The genetic ancestry cluster associated with self-reported Caucasian donors included about 84% of the roughly 400 genotyped donors. Using immunosequencing, the study profiled T cell repertoires from 640 or so subjects and related those repertoires to cytomegalovirus serostatus. A later genetic analysis used genome-wide SNP genotypes for about 65% of the roughly 670 donors, treating that subset as a discovery cohort. A separate validation cohort of over 95 different subjects was used in addition to the approximately 700-subject first cohort. The study combined high-throughput TCR immunosequencing, statistical association of individual TCRs with disease status, and machine learning to predict cytomegalovirus infection status. Alongside the repertoire data, information on donor age, sex, ethnicity and CMV serostatus was compiled. All discovery cohort repertoires had been generated using a single sequencing platform. In an earlier analysis of over 550 of the donors, high-throughput TCR beta sequencing was used to judge whether each TCR beta V gene segment behaved as functional or pseudogenic. The study aimed to test whether cataloging public T cell receptors could reveal signatures of past pathogen exposure. Roughly five DR-DQ haplotypes were handled as single units for association and clustering, since linkage in the cohort was strong. Class I and class II HLA loci were covered by the typing at four-digit resolution. A later analysis re-examined previously published TCR beta repertoires from roughly 720 donors and added high-resolution HLA genotyping to investigate patterns of TCR occurrence. Across some 400 genotyped donors of the cohort, an average of approximately 240,000 unique TCR beta nucleotide sequences per donor were sequenced, and about a sixth of those sequences were non-productive. The later analysis used no new phenotypic data to find candidate immune exposures, relying instead on TCR beta sequences and their occurrence across donors.

In total, 600 or so healthy bone marrow donors made up the cohort. At the time of sampling, all cohort members were nominally healthy, though unrecorded immune exposures were likely present. The donor tested CMV seropositive, placing the donor among the 289 seropositive members of the cohort. Every donor gave a peripheral blood sample, and the peripheral blood mononuclear cells from that sample were used for TCR beta sequencing. The Qiagen DNeasy Blood Extraction Kit was used to extract genomic DNA from the blood cell samples. Library prep was done by the immunoSEQ multiplex PCR assay. A mixture of 60 forward primers for TCR Vbeta segments and 13 reverse primers for TCR Jbeta segments was used in the multiplex PCR. The CDR3 region of rearranged TCR beta genes was amplified from genomic DNA with a multiplex PCR assay. The Illumina HiSeq System was used to sequence the amplified TCR beta libraries as 87-base-pair reads. In the original analysis: Across the 500 to 750 repertoires, a later analysis counted tens of millions of unique TCR beta chains, 9.5 million to 12 million of which were shared by at least two donors. To remove PCR and sequencing errors, raw reads were error-corrected and collapsed into unique sequences using a nearest-neighbor algorithm that merged closely related sequences. Alignment of CDR3 sequences to IMGT reference sequences was used to assign V, D and J gene segments. For a sequence to be retained, at least a six-nucleotide match to both a V gene segment and a J gene segment was required. A rearrangement counted as productive if the CDR3 had no stop codons and remained in frame with V and J, and every other rearrangement counted as non-productive. CDR3 was defined by IMGT convention, running from the second conserved V-encoded cysteine to the conserved J-encoded phenylalanine. In an earlier analysis of around 600 of the donors, sequences lacking an unambiguous match to a single V gene segment were excluded. An earlier analysis of a few hundred of the donors classified V segments as functional when productive rearrangements were above 56.7% and as segregating when the standard deviation between donors was above 5%. To diagnose cytomegalovirus status from the catalog of TCR beta chain sequences, a statistical classification framework was built. A later analysis assigned V and J genes by comparing TCR nucleotide sequences with IMGT/GENE-DB human TR gene sequences. Using the TCRdist pipeline, a later analysis assigned CDR3 sequences along with most-parsimonious VDJ recombination scenarios. In a later analysis, each TCR beta chain was defined by its CDR3 amino acid sequence together with its V-gene family, and reads lacking a unique V-gene family were excluded. As a way to deal with suspected cross-contamination and a sequencing artifact, a later analysis dropped under 600 nucleotide sequences that were highly shared and had low generation probability. In a later analysis, a clonal expansion index for each public chain was calculated from normalized within-repertoire ranks of inferred template counts. In a later analysis, generation probabilities were computed using a VDJ recombination model fitted to out-of-frame rearrangements, and the results were checked against IGoR. In a later analysis, TCR-TCR, TCR-HLA and TCR-CMV co-occurrence was scored with hypergeometric tests, and a repertoire-size bias correction was applied to TCR pairs. To estimate false discovery rates, a later analysis permuted the HLA or CMV assignments 20 times. In a later analysis, co-occurring TCRs were grouped using DBSCAN, and TCRdist sequence similarity was added for clustering within HLA-allele-positive subsets. For co-occurrence clustering, repertoires with fewer than 30,000 or more than 120,000 public chains were excluded, along with a handful of repertoires with anomalous nucleotide sharing. The source is immuneACCESS, and TCRdb retained only in-frame sequences with V and J called. Part of the clones is not carried over; for the studies checked, unresolved V genes explain less than half of this, and the remainder is unexplained. From that table come the V and J calls and clone size; the DNA was used to work out D and trimming. Here the sample has fewer than 250,000 clones; roughly 80% occur a single time. The ten largest clones represent 2.5% to 3.5% of the sample.

Overall results and qualifications from the work: The study gave a list of over 150 TCR beta chains associated with cytomegalovirus. In a later analysis, TCR association rates were found to vary across HLA loci, with the most associated TCRs seen for DRB1 alleles and the fewest for HLA-C alleles. Because counts were too low, about 17 rarely observed V segments, including chromosome 9 orphons, were excluded from the earlier analysis of some 590 of the donors. Because the 87-base-pair reads could not distinguish some IMGT-functional V segments, including TRBV6-2 and TRBV6-3, those segments were excluded. The cohort was sequenced for TCR beta chains only, and without alpha or paired-chain data the features that could be detected were limited. For the cohort, immune exposure information was limited to CMV serostatus. In a later analysis, most CMV-associated TCR beta chains were found to appear HLA-restricted, with HLA associations seemingly driven largely by CMV exposure. In vitro tests confirmed that three of the cytomegalovirus-associated TCR beta chains recognize cytomegalovirus antigens. In a later genetic analysis, fewer N-insertions in productive TCRs were reported among donors in an Asian-associated ancestry cluster than the approximately 710-donor mean. In a later genetic analysis, a missense DCLRE1C variant was associated with V-gene and J-gene trimming of TCR beta chains, and the association was replicated in an independent cohort. Because HLA typing was unavailable for some donors at each locus, only the typed subset was used in association tests. A later analysis reported that several top co-occurrence clusters appeared linked to parvovirus B19, influenza, CMV and Epstein-Barr virus. Most TCR sequences were observed very rarely across donors, whereas some public TCRs were present in many individuals. When HLA alleles, especially DR and DQ, strongly co-occurred, attributing TCR associations to individual alleles was difficult. In an earlier analysis of roughly 560 of the donors, most TCR beta V segments were observed in productive rearrangements about 87% or about 30% of the time, broadly matching IMGT annotations. A further reported finding was that TCR beta sequences accurately predicted the HLA-A and HLA-B alleles for most subjects in the first cohort. Sequencing depth was assumed to be roughly uniform across donors in the presence/absence analyses, though that assumption may not hold. Correlated functional status among segregating V segments might be attributable to linkage disequilibrium, but an unknown experimental factor could not be ruled out. In both the original and validation cohorts, the classifier was reported to diagnose cytomegalovirus status with high specificity and sensitivity. A group of highly shared sequence variants was considered likely to be a technical artifact of the sequencing pipeline. A later analysis found that HLA-associated TCR beta chains were more clonally expanded and had lower generation probabilities than equally common non-associated chains. It was suggested by the authors that the approach could potentially be generalized to other disease states and immunological phenotypes. At a false discovery rate of 0.05, a later analysis linked some 18,000 TCR beta sequences to specific HLA alleles.

Trimming removed 2 bases from V and 2 bases from J, leaving 13 bases between the germline ends. From the cysteine up to the phenylalanine, the CDR3 has a length of 15 residues. Left in the record is the CDR3 DNA by itself, 45 bases read in frame from the first base. CDR1 is given as SGHDT and CDR2 as YYEEEE, both from the germline V gene. The sequence is built from TRBV5-6 and TRBJ1-1; a tentative D match to TRBD1 spans 5 bases. The receptor was isolated from a woman aged 25 to 39 in good health and CMV-seropositive. The sequenced sample consisted of PBMCs. Here the CDR3 is given as CASSFGPRVNTEAFF. The nucleotides read TGTGCCAGCAGCTTCGGCCCCAGGGTTAACACTGAAGCTTTCTTT.